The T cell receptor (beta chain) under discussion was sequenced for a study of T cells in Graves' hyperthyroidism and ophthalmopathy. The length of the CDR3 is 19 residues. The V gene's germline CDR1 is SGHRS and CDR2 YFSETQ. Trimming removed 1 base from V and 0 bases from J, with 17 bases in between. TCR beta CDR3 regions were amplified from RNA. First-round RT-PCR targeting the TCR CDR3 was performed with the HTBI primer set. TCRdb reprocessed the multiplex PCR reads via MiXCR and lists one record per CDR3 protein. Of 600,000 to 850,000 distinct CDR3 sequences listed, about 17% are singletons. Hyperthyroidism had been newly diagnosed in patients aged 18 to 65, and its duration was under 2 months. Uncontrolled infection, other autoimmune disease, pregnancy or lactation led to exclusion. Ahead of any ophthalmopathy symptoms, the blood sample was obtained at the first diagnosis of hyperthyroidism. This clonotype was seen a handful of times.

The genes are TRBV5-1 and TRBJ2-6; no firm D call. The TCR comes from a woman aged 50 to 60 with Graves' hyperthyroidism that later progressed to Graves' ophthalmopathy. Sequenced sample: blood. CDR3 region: CASSLFWGSSSSGANVLTF. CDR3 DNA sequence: TGCGCCAGCAGCTTGTTTTGGGGATCCTCAAGCTCTGGGGCCAACGTCCTGACTTTC.